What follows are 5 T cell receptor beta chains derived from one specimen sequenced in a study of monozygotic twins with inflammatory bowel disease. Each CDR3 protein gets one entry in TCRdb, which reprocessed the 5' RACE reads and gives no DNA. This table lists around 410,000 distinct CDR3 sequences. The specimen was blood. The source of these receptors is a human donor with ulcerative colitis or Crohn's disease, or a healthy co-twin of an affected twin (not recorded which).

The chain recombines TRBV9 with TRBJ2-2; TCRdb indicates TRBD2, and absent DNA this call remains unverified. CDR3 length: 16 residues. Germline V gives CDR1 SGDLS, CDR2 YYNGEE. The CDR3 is CASSVSGGDVTGELFF.

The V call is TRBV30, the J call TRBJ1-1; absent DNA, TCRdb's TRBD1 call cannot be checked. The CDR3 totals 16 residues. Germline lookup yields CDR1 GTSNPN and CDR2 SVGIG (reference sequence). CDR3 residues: CAWSVRVGGTNTEAFF. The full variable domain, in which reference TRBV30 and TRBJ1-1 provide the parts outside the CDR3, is SQTIHQWPATLVQPVGSPLSLECTVEGTSNPNLYWYRQAAGRGLQLLFYSVGIGQISSEVPQNLSASRPQDRQFILSSKKLLLSDSGFYLCAWSVRVGGTNTEAFFGQGTRLTVV.

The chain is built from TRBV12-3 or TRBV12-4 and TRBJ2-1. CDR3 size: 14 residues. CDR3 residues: CASSLGQIYNEQFF.

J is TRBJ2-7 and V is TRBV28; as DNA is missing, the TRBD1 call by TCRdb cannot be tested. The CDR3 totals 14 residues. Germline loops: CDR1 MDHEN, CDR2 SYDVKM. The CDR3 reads CASSLTGGVYEQYF.

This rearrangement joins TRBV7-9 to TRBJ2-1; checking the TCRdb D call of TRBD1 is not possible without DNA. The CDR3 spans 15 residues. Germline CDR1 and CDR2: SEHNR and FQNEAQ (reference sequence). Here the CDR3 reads CASSMGQGANNEQFF.